A single sample is the source of the 22 T cell receptor beta chains below, sequenced in a study of human thymus T cells. The data were produced by immunoSEQ multiplex PCR, yet TCRdb's version contains in-frame clones alone and is incomplete. Altogether some 130,000 clones are present, around 94% being singletons, with the ten largest covering around 0.025%. Thymic material originated from resections removed in the course of corrective heart surgery. Material: thymus tissue. The receptors derive from a boy under two years old with a congenital heart defect but otherwise immunologically healthy.

DNA of the CDR3: TGTGCCAGCAGCTTAATGGGGGGGCCGCGCACAGATACGCAGTATTTT. This gives the protein CASSLMGGPRTDTQYF. The chain is built from TRBV7-2 and TRBJ2-3, with D maybe TRBD2 (7 bases). Per the germline V gene, CDR1 is SGHTA and CDR2 is FQGNSA. The ends were cut back, 2 bases at V and 1 base at J, with 13 bases in the middle. The CDR3 is 16 amino acids.

The V gene is TRBV10-3, the J gene TRBJ1-2; 9 bases fit TRBD1. The junction had 3 bases not matched to a gene; V was cut back by 4 bases and J by 3 bases. CDR3 length equals 14 residues. The germline V gene encodes CDR1 ENHRY and CDR2 SYGVKD. The DNA of the CDR3 is TGTGCCATCAGTGTAAACAGGGGGCACTATGGCTACACCTTC. Amino acids: CAISVNRGHYGYTF.

Regarding this clone: A junction end diverges from the germline sequence, so it may reflect a read error. The chain couples TRBV9 to TRBJ1-6, with no clear D. This CDR3 contains 18 residues. The germline V gene encodes CDR1 SGDLS and CDR2 YYNGEE. The CDR3 DNA is TGTGCCAGCAGCGTAGTTCCACTATCCAGCTCCTATAATTCATCCCTCCACTTT. Its translation is CASSVVPLSSSYNSSLHF.

The rearrangement links TRBV6-5 to TRBJ2-7, with a possible D match to TRBD1 (5 bases). The CDR3 extends over 11 amino acids. The germline CDR1 and CDR2 sequences are MNHEY and SVGAGI. Trimming shortened V by 6 bases and J by 4 bases, and 7 bases separated the two germline ends. The CDR3 protein is CASRGPYEQYF. CDR3 in DNA: TGTGCCAGCAGGGGGCCATACGAGCAGTACTTC.

The V gene is TRBV19, the J gene TRBJ1-1, with 9 bases that match TRBD1. Germline CDR1 LNHDA, CDR2 SQIVND (reference sequence). V lost 6 bases, J lost 5 bases, and 10 bases stayed unmatched. The CDR3 spans 15 residues. The CDR3 loop reads CASSVGTGMGTEAFF. The CDR3 coding sequence is TGTGCCAGTAGCGTCGGGACAGGGATGGGAACTGAAGCTTTCTTT.

The chain has TRBV6-1 and TRBJ2-4, with D possibly being TRBD1 (5 bases). CDR3 length equals 12 residues. Deletions cut 11 bases from V and 7 bases from J, with 15 bases between. The V gene's germline CDR1 is MNHNS and CDR2 SASEGT. CDR3 loop: CASRNRQNIQYF. The CDR3, as DNA: TGTGCCTCCAGGAACCGACAGAACATTCAGTACTTC.

The chain combines TRBV30 with TRBJ1-1; D uncertain. Between the trimmed V and J ends, which lost 5 bases and 11 bases, there was a span of 18 bases. There are 12 residues in the CDR3. From germline, CDR1 is GTSNPN and CDR2 SVGIG (reference sequence). The CDR3 loop reads CAWAPGGLGAFF. Written as DNA, the CDR3 is TGTGCCTGGGCCCCGGGAGGGCTTGGGGCTTTCTTT.

This clone occurred once. The chain uses TRBV5-4 and TRBJ2-2, with D unclear. With 0 bases removed from V and 2 bases from J, the gap between germline ends came to 8 bases. This CDR3 spans 15 amino acids. The germline gives CDR1 SGHNT, CDR2 YYREEE (reference sequence). In DNA form, the CDR3 reads TGTGCCAGCAGCTTGGGGCGAGTCAACACCGGGGAGCTGTTTTTT. As protein: CASSLGRVNTGELFF.

CDR3 sequence reads: CASSLEPGLQTGELFF. The CDR3 nucleotides are TGTGCCAGCAGTCTGGAACCGGGGTTACAGACCGGGGAGCTGTTTTTT. This rearrangement joins TRBV27 to TRBJ2-2; weak D call: TRBD2 (5 bases). This CDR3 comprises 16 residues. Germline V gives CDR1 MNHEY, CDR2 SMNVEV (reference sequence). V was clipped by 5 bases and J by 5 bases, with 18 bases between them.

J is TRBJ2-3 and V is TRBV30, with TRBD2 as a possible D gene (5 bases). The CDR3 extends over 15 amino acids. The V gene's germline CDR1 is GTSNPN and CDR2 SVGIG (reference sequence). The germline V and J ends were trimmed by 5 bases and 4 bases, with 19 bases remaining between them. The CDR3 reads CAWWESDYGPDTQYF. CDR3 DNA: TGTGCCTGGTGGGAGAGCGATTATGGGCCAGATACGCAGTATTTT.

V is TRBV6-5 and J is TRBJ2-7, with 10 bases aligning to TRBD2. Germline-derived CDR1 and CDR2 are MNHEY and SVGAGI. V lost 6 bases, J lost 3 bases, and 8 bases stayed unmatched. This CDR3 spans 15 amino acids. The CDR3 region has the DNA TGTGCCAGCAGAACAAGCGGGGGGGCTCACTACGAGCAGTACTTC. Its protein is CASRTSGGAHYEQYF.

The gene calls are TRBV7-2 and TRBJ1-1; the match to TRBD1 covers 11 bases. Germline values: CDR1 SGHTA, CDR2 FQGNSA. Unmatched junction bases numbered 8, after V lost 4 bases and J lost 1 base. CDR3 length: 17 amino acids. The DNA of the CDR3 is TGTGCCAGCAGCTCGGGACAGGGGGGCCATTCGAACACTGAAGCTTTCTTT. It codes for CASSSGQGGHSNTEAFF. Based on the CDR3 plus reference TRBV7-2 and TRBJ1-1, the full variable domain is GAGVSQSPSNKVTEKGKDVELRCDPISGHTALYWYRQSLGQGLEFLIYFQGNSAPDKSGLPSDRFSAERTGGSVSTLTIQRTQQEDSAVYLCASSSGQGGHSNTEAFFGQGTRLTVV.

V gene TRBV5-6 combines with J gene TRBJ2-3; weak D call: TRBD1 (6 bases). This CDR3 has 15 residues. V lost 4 bases to trimming and J lost 0 bases, with 12 bases between them. Germline V gives CDR1 SGHDT, CDR2 YYEEEE. CDR3 sequence: CASSTRTVSTDTQYF. CDR3 nucleotide sequence: TGTGCCAGCAGCACTAGGACAGTCAGCACAGATACGCAGTATTTT.

The chain's CDR3 is CATSSWTGGDTGELFF. In DNA form, the CDR3 reads TGTGCCACCAGCAGTTGGACAGGGGGCGACACCGGGGAGCTGTTTTTT. The chain uses TRBV15 and TRBJ2-2; 11 bases are a match to TRBD1. The J segment lost 3 bases and the V segment lost 3 bases, leaving 3 bases of the junction unmatched. The V gene's germline CDR1 is LNHNV and CDR2 YYDKDF (reference sequence). The CDR3 sequence is 16 residues long.

The chain carries TRBV5-1 and TRBJ2-6, with 8 bases identical to TRBD1. The junction had 6 bases not matched to a gene; V was cut back by 4 bases and J by 0 bases. CDR3 length: 17 residues. Germline V lookup: CDR1 SGHRS, CDR2 YFSETQ. The CDR3 sequence: CASSPITGGSGANVLTF. The CDR3 coding sequence is TGCGCCAGCAGCCCGATTACAGGGGGCTCTGGGGCCAACGTCCTGACTTTC.

This sequence joins TRBV9 and TRBJ2-2; weak D call: TRBD2 (6 bases). The germline V and J ends were trimmed by 3 bases and 5 bases, with 14 bases remaining between them. Germline assignment: CDR1 SGDLS and CDR2 YYNGEE. This CDR3 is built from 15 residues. The CDR3 DNA sequence: TGTGCCAGCAGCGGCCGGGACTGCCCGACCGGGGAGCTGTTTTTT. This codes for CASSGRDCPTGELFF.

J is TRBJ1-2 and V is TRBV18; perhaps TRBD1 as D (6 bases). V dropped 2 bases and J dropped 3 bases, with 13 bases sitting between them. Germline V lookup: CDR1 KGHSH, CDR2 LQKENI. CDR3 length: 15 amino acids. CDR3 loop: CASSPRTDDYYGYTF. The CDR3 DNA reads TGTGCCAGCTCACCAAGGACAGACGACTACTATGGCTACACCTTC.

V and J are TRBV5-8 and TRBJ1-2; 8 bases are shared with TRBD1. This CDR3 region has 17 residues. The germline gives CDR1 SGHTS, CDR2 YDEGEE. Trimming cost V 4 bases and J 1 base; bases outside gene matches: 12. The CDR3 loop reads CASSRRGQALFNYGYTF. CDR3 coding DNA: TGTGCCAGCAGCCGCAGGGGACAGGCCTTATTTAACTATGGCTACACCTTC.

This sequence joins TRBV9 and TRBJ1-2; the D is unclear. With 4 bases removed from V and 8 bases from J, the gap between germline ends came to 18 bases. This CDR3 is 14 amino acids long. Looked up from germline, CDR1 is SGDLS and CDR2 is YYNGEE. As DNA, the CDR3 is TGTGCCAGCAGCCCTGGCGGGAAAACGGGAGGCTACACCTTC. This gives the protein CASSPGGKTGGYTF.

This clone occurred once. This chain links TRBV13 with TRBJ2-1, with a weak D call TRBD2 (7 bases). Trimming removed 5 bases at V and 5 bases at J, with 13 bases between. The CDR3 spans 14 residues. Per the germline V gene, CDR1 is PRHDT and CDR2 is FYEKMQ (reference sequence). CDR3: CASSLSGTHNEQFF. The CDR3 nucleotides are TGTGCCAGCAGCCTGAGCGGGACACACAATGAGCAGTTCTTC.

This sequence joins TRBV7-2 and TRBJ2-1; the D gene is possibly TRBD1 (7 bases). The V end was cut by 1 base, the J end by 5 bases, with 21 bases between. Looked up from germline, CDR1 is SGHTA and CDR2 is FQGNSA. This CDR3 contains 18 residues. For the CDR3, the DNA is TGTGCCAGCAGCTTAGGGCCAGGGGGACTCAAACTAAACAATGAGCAGTTCTTC. Residues: CASSLGPGGLKLNNEQFF.

The genes are TRBV7-2 and TRBJ2-5; D may match TRBD1 or TRBD2 (5 bases each). V was pared by 5 bases and J by 4 bases, with 20 bases between. From germline, CDR1 is SGHTA and CDR2 FQGNSA. This CDR3 has 16 residues. Here the CDR3 DNA reads TGTGCCAGCAGCCCCCGATGGGCAGGGCGGGCAGAGACCCAGTACTTC. Translated: CASSPRWAGRAETQYF.